This is a list of T cell receptor beta chains from one sample in a study of blood T cell repertoires in COVID-19. TCRdb's table, derived via immunoSEQ multiplex PCR, lists solely in-frame clones and lacks some. The table includes 200,000 to 300,000 clones, roughly four fifths detected once. The sequenced material came from peripheral blood. Every receptor here comes from a man in his forties or fifties with acute or convalescent COVID-19. Each CDR3 is given with its conserved first and last residue. The order of the fields is V gene, J gene, clone size, D gene, CDR3 DNA, CDR3 protein. A D gene is named only where the DNA matches it firmly. Clone sizes are given selectively: once, few, many, or a class where the clone is expanded.

TRBV9	TRBJ1-6	-	-	TGTGCCAGCAGCGTAGAAGTTCTGGCCGGGGTAGGTTCACCCCTCCACTTT	CASSVEVLAGVGSPLHF
TRBV19	TRBJ1-1	once	-	TGTGCCTCCACCGCCTTGACAGATCACACTGAAGCTTTCTTT	CASTALTDHTEAFF
TRBV19	TRBJ2-6	-	TRBD1	TGTGCCAGTAGGGACAGGGGAGGACATGGCGGGGCCAACGTCCTGACTTTC	CASRDRGGHGGANVLTF
TRBV6-5	TRBJ1-3	-	-	TGTGCCAGCAGTTCAGGGCTATATGGAAACACCATATATTTT	CASSSGLYGNTIYF
TRBV10-1	TRBJ2-3	few	TRBD2	TGCGCCAGCAGTGACGCGGGCTCCCGGGGGGTAGATACGCAGTATTTT	CASSDAGSRGVDTQYF
TRBV27	TRBJ1-4	-	TRBD1	TGTGCCAGCAGTTTAGACAGGGGCGGAAAACTGTTTTTT	CASSLDRGGKLFF
TRBV6-1	TRBJ1-2	-	-	TGTGCCAGCAGTGAATCCCCACAGGACTATGGCTACACCTTC	CASSESPQDYGYTF
TRBV13	TRBJ1-6	-	-	TGTGCCAGCAGCTTATTAGGGGAAACCCTCCACTTT	CASSLLGETLHF
TRBV10-2	TRBJ2-5	-	TRBD2	TGCGCCAGCAGGGGACTAGCGGGGGAAGAGACCCAGTACTTC	CASRGLAGEETQYF
TRBV10-2	TRBJ1-4	-	TRBD1	TGCGCCAGCAGTACACTAACAGGGGGCTCTATCGAAAAACTGTTTTTT	CASSTLTGGSIEKLFF
TRBV10-3	TRBJ1-1	-	-	TGTGCCATCAGTATTACCGGGAACCCGTCAGGTGCTTTCTTT	CAISITGNPSGAFF
TRBV19	TRBJ2-2	-	TRBD2	TGTGCCAGTAGTATCAGGCAGGGCGGGGGGCGGACCGGGGAGCTGTTTTTT	CASSIRQGGGRTGELFF
TRBV9	TRBJ1-1	-	TRBD1	TGTGCCAGCAGAGCGCAGGGGGAGAGCGGAGGGGCTGAAGCTTTCTTT	CASRAQGESGGAEAFF
TRBV6-4	TRBJ1-1	-	TRBD1	TGTGCCAGTCAAATTAACAGGGGGCGAAACACTGAAGCTTTCTTT	CASQINRGRNTEAFF
TRBV28	TRBJ1-5	few	-	TGTGCCAGCAGTCCCACTCAGGGGTTAGTTCAGCCCCAGCATTTT	CASSPTQGLVQPQHF
TRBV11-3	TRBJ1-1	-	TRBD1	TGTGCCAGCAGCTATACAGGGGGCACTGAAGCTTTCTTT	CASSYTGGTEAFF
TRBV4-1	TRBJ1-5	once	-	TGCGCCAGCAGCCAAGGGGTCAGGGGCAATCAGCCCCAGCATTTT	CASSQGVRGNQPQHF
TRBV9	TRBJ1-1	-	-	TGTGCCAGCAGCCCCAACCTGGGGCCTGGAACTGAAGCTTTCTTT	CASSPNLGPGTEAFF
TRBV24-1	TRBJ1-5	-	-	TGTGCCACCAGTGATCTCTTCCCCCAGGTGGATAATCAGCCCCAGCATTTT	CATSDLFPQVDNQPQHF
TRBV24-1	TRBJ2-1	-	TRBD2	TGTGCCACCAGTGACTCTGGACTAGCGGAGCAGTTCTTC	CATSDSGLAEQFF
TRBV2	TRBJ2-7	-	TRBD1	TGTGCCAGAAAAACAGGGGTCGAGCAGTACTTC	CARKTGVEQYF
TRBV28	TRBJ1-4	-	TRBD1	TGTGCCAGCAGCCCGGGACAGGGGCTGACTAATGAAAAACTGTTTTTT	CASSPGQGLTNEKLFF
TRBV7-6	TRBJ2-2	-	TRBD2	TGTGCCAGCAGCCGTACTAGCGGGAGCGACACCGGGGAGCTGTTTTTT	CASSRTSGSDTGELFF
TRBV6-6	TRBJ2-3	-	-	TGTGCCAGCAGCTGGACAGTTAGCACAGATACGCAGTATTTT	CASSWTVSTDTQYF
TRBV13	TRBJ2-2	-	-	TGTGCCGGTTGTCGGGGAAACACCGGGGAGCTGTTTTTT	CAGCRGNTGELFF
TRBV7-3	TRBJ2-3	-	TRBD2	TGTGCCAGCAGCCTGGGACTAGCGGGGGCGGCAGATACGCAGTATTTT	CASSLGLAGAADTQYF
TRBV5-4	TRBJ2-7	-	-	TGTGCCAGCAGCTTGTACGGGGGAAAAACGGACGAGCAGTACTTC	CASSLYGGKTDEQYF
TRBV19	TRBJ1-1	-	-	TGTGCCAGTACCCCCCGGTGGGGGCCTAACACTGAAGCTTTCTTT	CASTPRWGPNTEAFF
TRBV25-1	TRBJ2-2	-	-	TGTGCCAGCAGTGCCAGCAGGGACGGGGAGCTGTTTTTT	CASSASRDGELFF
TRBV9	TRBJ2-7	-	TRBD1	TGTGCCAGCAGCCCCCGGGACAGCGTCTCCTACGAGCAGTACTTC	CASSPRDSVSYEQYF
TRBV13	TRBJ2-1	-	-	TGTGCCAGCAGCTTAACTCCCGACAGCCAGCAGTTCTTC	CASSLTPDSQQFF
TRBV4-1	TRBJ2-5	-	TRBD1	TGCGCCAGCAGCCAGTCCGGGACAGCCCAAGAGACCCAGTACTTC	CASSQSGTAQETQYF
TRBV6-5	TRBJ1-5	-	TRBD1	TGTGCCAGCAGGCCCAGGACAGGGCTATCTCAGCCCCAGCATTTT	CASRPRTGLSQPQHF
TRBV11-2	TRBJ2-7	few	-	TGTGCCAGCAGCGCCGCAACAGGAAGAGTCTCCTACGAGCAGTACTTC	CASSAATGRVSYEQYF
TRBV18	TRBJ1-1	-	-	TGTGCCAGCTCACCAAGTTTGCAGGGGATGGGGACTGAAGCTTTCTTT	CASSPSLQGMGTEAFF
TRBV7-3	TRBJ1-5	few	TRBD1	TGTGCCAGCGGCGACAGGGGGCGGATTCAGCCCCAGCATTTT	CASGDRGRIQPQHF
TRBV4-1	TRBJ2-2	-	-	TGCGCCAGCAGCCAAGGAACTGAAAGGGAGCTGTTTTTT	CASSQGTERELFF
TRBV2	TRBJ1-5	-	-	TGTGCCAGCAGTGCCAGGGGTTATAGCAATCAGCCCCAGCATTTT	CASSARGYSNQPQHF
TRBV5-1	TRBJ1-1	-	-	TGCGCCAGCAGCTTGGACGGAGGAACTGAAGCTTTCTTT	CASSLDGGTEAFF
TRBV7-9	TRBJ2-5	-	TRBD2	TGTGCCAGCAGCCCGGGGACTAGCGGGGCCCAAGAGACCCAGTACTTC	CASSPGTSGAQETQYF
TRBV7-2	TRBJ1-1	-	-	TGTGCCAGCAGCTTTAGGGGTTTGCACACTGAAGCTTTCTTT	CASSFRGLHTEAFF
TRBV6-5	TRBJ1-2	once	-	TGTGCCAGCAGTTACCGGATGGGGCGAAGTGACTATGGCTACACCTTC	CASSYRMGRSDYGYTF
TRBV19	TRBJ2-3	-	-	TGTGCCAGTAGCCGGACAGTGTCCGCAGATACGCAGTATTTT	CASSRTVSADTQYF
TRBV9	TRBJ2-3	few	-	TGTGCCAGCAGCGTTGCAGACGGAGGCACAGATACGCAGTATTTT	CASSVADGGTDTQYF
TRBV4-2	TRBJ1-2	once	-	TGTGCCAGCAGCCAAGCCAGGGTAGTAGGCTACACCTTC	CASSQARVVGYTF
TRBV10-3	TRBJ1-5	-	TRBD1	TGTGCCATCAGTGAGTCGGGGACAGGCAATCAGCCCCAGCATTTT	CAISESGTGNQPQHF
TRBV7-9	TRBJ1-1	-	-	TGTGCCAGCACCCGCCGAGAGGGGAACACTGAAGCTTTCTTT	CASTRREGNTEAFF
TRBV18	TRBJ2-1	-	-	TGTGCCAGCTCACCACCCCCAGGCGACTACAATGAGCAGTTCTTC	CASSPPPGDYNEQFF
TRBV5-1	TRBJ1-1	-	-	TGCGCCAGCAGCTTGTCAGGGGCTGAAGCTTTCTTT	CASSLSGAEAFF